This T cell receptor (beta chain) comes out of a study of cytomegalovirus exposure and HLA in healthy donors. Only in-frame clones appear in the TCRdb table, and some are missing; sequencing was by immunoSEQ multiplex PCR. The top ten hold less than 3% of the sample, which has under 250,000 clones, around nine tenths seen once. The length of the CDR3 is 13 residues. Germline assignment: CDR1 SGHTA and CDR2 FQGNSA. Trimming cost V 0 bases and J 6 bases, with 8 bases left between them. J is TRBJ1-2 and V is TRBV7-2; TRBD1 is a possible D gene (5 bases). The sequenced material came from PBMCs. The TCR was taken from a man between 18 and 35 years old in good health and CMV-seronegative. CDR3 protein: CASSLAREDGYTF. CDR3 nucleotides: TGTGCCAGCAGCTTAGCCAGGGAGGATGGCTACACCTTC.